This T cell receptor (beta chain) was observed in a study of blood T cell repertoires in COVID-19 (TCRdb year 2020). Background for the entire study: Samples covering the acute and convalescent phases of COVID-19 were provided by collaborators in the United States, Italy and Spain. A freely available public database, intended as a resource for researchers studying the immune response to SARS-CoV-2, is where the repertoires were released. The dataset comprised deeply sampled blood TCRbeta repertoires from subjects exposed to, actively infected with, or recovered from COVID-19. Samples came from the ongoing ImmuneRACE study (first 160 participants) plus 1,254 subjects from 6 global collaborators. Where available, HLA class I and class II types were obtained from metadata supplied by the sample provider rather than from assay-based typing. The prospective study material was composed of cDNA or gDNA derived from T cells, B-cell-depleted T cells, or PBMCs. A de-identified subject ID, COVID-19 status, age in years and sex were almost always included in the sample metadata.

TCRbeta CDR3 regions were amplified from genomic DNA using the immunoSEQ Assay, a bias-controlled multiplex PCR. Per the source publication's procedure: Nucleated cell counts per sample were estimated from amplification of reference gene primers within the assay. To quantify the absolute abundance of each unique TCRbeta CDR3 rearrangement, sequence reads were collapsed and filtered. For each sample, productive Simpson clonality was calculated by taking the square root of Simpson's diversity index across productive rearrangements. In TCRdb, the immuneACCESS table is reduced to in-frame sequences with V and J assigned. These tables do not hold every clone; where another copy was compared, an unresolved V gene accounts for under half, and the others remain unexplained. The DNA was the basis for D and trimming; V, J and clone size are from that table. This sample comprises about 230,000 clones, around four fifths of them detected only once. Approximately 5.3% of the sample belongs to the ten largest clones.

The germline V gene provides CDR1 MGHRA and CDR2 YSYEKL. Trimming removed 3 bases from V and 6 bases from J; the gene matches leave 10 bases unexplained. The CDR3 spans 16 residues, from the cysteine through the phenylalanine. Only the CDR3 DNA is retained, 48 bases long and in frame from the first base. The collaborating institutions used their own protocols to collect whole blood in K2EDTA tubes. For TCRbeta analysis, collaborator samples were shipped as frozen whole blood, as isolated PBMCs, or as DNA extracted from either sample type. Study-level results and caveats: The amount of clinical and demographic metadata varied by source and participant and was provided uncurated.

Details on this clone: Its target antigen remains unknown. The input lacks base qualities; no much larger clone sits a single base away.

Sequenced: peripheral blood. The source of this sequence is a man aged 80 or over with acute or convalescent COVID-19. The chain is encoded by TRBV4-1 joined to TRBJ2-1; 8 bases in the junction line up with TRBD2. The DNA reads as follows: TGCGCCAGCAGCCAGGATACCGGGACTAGACGCAATGAGCAGTTCTTC. The translation is CASSQDTGTRRNEQFF.